This T cell receptor beta chain was identified during a study of patients and donors after allogeneic stem cell transplantation (dated by TCRdb to about 2020). This clonotype was found a few times. The target of this receptor is not known. The record has no base qualities; no much larger clone is one base away. The CDR3 starts with the cysteine, ends with the phenylalanine, and has 11 residues. This entry keeps only the CDR3 DNA: 33 bases, framed from base 1. The germline V gene encodes CDR1 SEHNR and CDR2 FQNEAQ (reference sequence). A distance of 10 bases separates the germline ends of V and J, which lose 8 bases and 6 bases respectively. The library was built by means of RT-PCR. Sequencing relied on a NextSeq 550. Using fastp at Q25 and MiXCR, TCRdb reprocessed the public reads and kept productive beta chains. Records with the same CDR3 protein are collapsed into one entry carrying the most frequent genes and DNA. The sample table contains 800,000 to 1,000,000 distinct CDR3 sequences; only one count was recorded for roughly 18% of them. Of the sample, roughly 6% is held by the ten largest clones.

The TCR originated in a human donor who was either an allogeneic HSCT recipient or a stem cell or donor lymphocyte infusion donor (not recorded which). It is not recorded whose cells these are; they may come from a transplant donor. What was sequenced was blood, either unsorted or a sorted T cell fraction (not recorded which). The chain links TRBV7-9 with TRBJ1-2, and perhaps TRBD1 as D gene, on 5 matching bases. The nucleotide sequence is TGTGCCAGCGTTCAGGGAGATGGCTACACCTTC. Its amino acids are CASVQGDGYTF.